The entry that follows covers one T cell receptor beta chain sequence. Its antigen remains unidentified. The data stem from a study of T cell responses to AZD1222 COVID-19 vaccine. Method: immunoSEQ multiplex PCR; TCRdb's copy keeps in-frame clones and lacks some. Found here are 150,000 to 200,000 clones, roughly nine tenths of them singletons; the top ten hold approximately 4%. Trimming took 1 base from V and 8 from J, leaving 17 bases between them. The length of the CDR3 is 14 residues. Germline V gene sequence: CDR1 GTSNPN, CDR2 SVGIG (reference sequence). Whole-study findings and limits: Clonal diversity was possibly underestimated, and white British individuals and females predominated among donors. Repertoire samples came only from after the peak T cell response.

The source of this sequence is an adult who received the MenACWY meningococcal vaccine as a control. The V gene is TRBV30, the J gene TRBJ1-2; tentative D call: TRBD1 (6 bases). Here the sequenced sample was peripheral blood, taken 28 days after the second dose of the MenACWY control vaccine. DNA for the CDR3: TGTGCCTGGAGTGCGGGACAACAAGGATGGGGCTACACCTTC. Its translation is CAWSAGQQGWGYTF.